The clone carrying this T cell receptor beta chain appeared many times. This record comes from a study of T cells in Graves' hyperthyroidism and ophthalmopathy. Study as a whole: Peripheral blood was acquired at first diagnosis, ahead of any therapy whatsoever.

Trimming stripped 3 bases from V and 6 bases from J, with 12 bases between. The CDR3 consists of 14 residues. The CDR3 regions of TCR beta were amplified from RNA transcripts. Primed by the HTBI set, a first-round RT-PCR was run on the TCR CDR3. Via MiXCR, TCRdb re-called the multiplex PCR reads, giving one row per CDR3 protein. Of 640,000 or so distinct CDR3 sequences detected, about 14% appear once; the ten largest clones hold around 4%. Diagnosis rested on symptoms, serum thyroxine and TRAb, thyroid ultrasound, and orbital computed tomography. Sequencing was carried out using blood. The chain uses TRBV12-3 or TRBV12-4 and TRBJ2-1; TRBD2 might be the D (5 bases). The receptor comes from a woman aged 40 to 50 with Graves' ophthalmopathy. In DNA, the CDR3 is TGTGCCAGCAGTTTGCGAGGAGGTTTCAATGAGCAGTTCTTC. It encodes CASSLRGGFNEQFF.